This entry is about one T cell receptor beta chain. What it recognizes is unknown. This CDR3 has 16 amino acids. Germline CDR1 reads SGDLS; CDR2 reads YYNGEE. The V segment lost 4 bases and the J segment 6 bases; nucleotides outside the gene matches: 8. This record comes from a study of T cell responses to AZD1222 COVID-19 vaccine. Clones were read by immunoSEQ multiplex PCR, and TCRdb kept only the in-frame ones, dropping some. Of tens of thousands of clones in the sample, roughly 90% were seen once. Study-wide points: Reportedly, close to half of spike-specific TCRs are directed against unmutated variant regions.

V is TRBV9 and J is TRBJ2-2; TRBD1 matches at 11 bases. This specimen was peripheral blood, taken on day 0 of AZD1222 vaccination. The TCR comes from an adult in good health. The CDR3 region has the DNA TGTGCCAGCAGCCTCCTACCGGGACAGGGGGCCGGGGAGCTGTTTTTT. Translating gives CASSLLPGQGAGELFF.